This T cell receptor beta chain was sequenced in a study of blood T cell repertoires in COVID-19 (dated by TCRdb to the early 2020s). General notes on the study: Collaborator samples came from the United States, Italy and Spain and covered acute and convalescent phases of COVID-19. The prospective study material was composed of cDNA or gDNA derived from T cells, B-cell-depleted T cells, or PBMCs. The dataset comprised deeply sampled blood TCRbeta repertoires from subjects exposed to, actively infected with, or recovered from COVID-19. The repertoires were made available in a free public database intended to serve as a resource for research on the immune response to SARS-CoV-2. Samples came from the ongoing ImmuneRACE study (first 160 participants) plus 1,254 subjects from 6 global collaborators. Nearly every sample came with metadata listing a de-identified subject ID, COVID-19 status, age in years and sex. Where available, HLA class I and class II types were obtained from metadata supplied by the sample provider rather than from assay-based typing.

Each collaborating institution followed its own protocols to collect whole blood in K2EDTA tubes. For TCRbeta analysis, collaborator samples were shipped as frozen whole blood, as isolated PBMCs, or as DNA extracted from either sample type. About this clone itself: This receptor's antigen is unknown. No quality values exist for individual bases; no much larger clone is one base distant.

TCRbeta CDR3 regions were amplified from genomic DNA using the immunoSEQ Assay, a bias-controlled multiplex PCR. The original pipeline was this. Nucleated cell counts per sample were estimated from amplification of reference gene primers within the assay. Sequence reads were collapsed and filtered to measure the absolute abundance of every unique TCRbeta CDR3 rearrangement. For each sample, productive Simpson clonality was calculated as the square root of Simpson's diversity index across productive rearrangements. What TCRdb holds here is the immuneACCESS table cut down to in-frame rearrangements. Part of the clones is not present; checked against another copy, under half of the missing clones reflect an unresolved V gene, and the others are unexplained. The V and J calls and clone size were taken over from that table, and D and trimming were inferred from the DNA. Recorded for this sample are roughly 34,000 clones; roughly 85% of them occurred a single time. The ten largest clones take up 7.5% to 10% of the sample.

The junction carries 8 bases between V and J, which are trimmed by 5 bases and 3 bases respectively. The CDR3 sequence holds 12 residues, the cysteine and phenylalanine included. This entry keeps only the CDR3 DNA: 36 bases, framed from base 1. Via the germline V gene, CDR1 is SGDLS and CDR2 YYNGEE. What the work shows at the level of the full study, not this receptor alone: Clinical and demographic metadata were provided uncurated, with the amount varying by source and participant.

Sequencing input: peripheral blood. Here the chain combines TRBV9 and TRBJ2-5, with a weak D call of TRBD1 (6 bases match). This TCR was sampled from a man aged 80 or over with active COVID-19. This receptor has the CDR3 CASSHREETQYF. The nucleotide sequence is TGTGCCAGCAGTCACAGGGAAGAGACCCAGTACTTC.